The sample holds a few counts of the clone carrying this TCR beta chain. Patients chosen for sequencing had shown CD8+CD57+ cell expansion by flow cytometry. Among the patients, all had severe acquired aplastic anemia. This specimen comes from a study of CD8+CD57+ T cells in acquired aplastic anemia. The TCR beta profiling, which covered VDJ combination and CDR3 sequence, was carried out using genomic DNA as the template. TCRdb re-derived calls from the reads in MiXCR, one entry per CDR3 protein. The sample lists hundreds of thousands of distinct CDR3 sequences, around 30% occurring once. The specimen sequenced was sorted CD4+, CD8+, or CD8+CD57+ T cells (not recorded which) from PBMCs. This receptor was identified in a human donor with aplastic anemia.

CDR3: CASSVVETQYF. The CDR3 nucleotides are TGTGCCAGCAGTGTGGTTGAGACCCAGTACTTC. The V gene is TRBV6-1, the J gene TRBJ2-5; D is unclear. V was cut by 4 bases and J by 5 bases, with 5 bases left in between. Germline V gene lookup returns CDR1 MNHNS and CDR2 SASEGT. There are 11 residues in the CDR3.